One and the same sample provided the 20 T cell receptor beta chains below, sequenced in a study of cytomegalovirus exposure and HLA in healthy donors. Researchers ran the PCR with 60 Vbeta and 13 Jbeta primers. TCRdb's table, derived via immunoSEQ multiplex PCR, lists solely in-frame clones and lacks some. The sample consists of more than 100,000 clones, roughly 82% of them appearing once. Specimen: PBMCs. Source of these receptors: a human donor in good health.

The CDR3 here is CASSRQGGASYEQYF. The CDR3 DNA reads TGTGCCAGTAGCCGACAGGGGGGTGCCTCCTACGAGCAGTACTTC. The chain joins TRBV19 to TRBJ2-7, with TRBD1 matching over 9 bases. Looked up from germline, CDR1 is LNHDA and CDR2 is SQIVND (reference sequence). The CDR3 sequence is 15 residues long. The V gene end was trimmed by 6 bases and the J gene end by 0 bases; junction bases not matched to a gene: 6.

The chain links TRBV19 to TRBJ2-4, with D possibly TRBD1 on 5 matching bases. This CDR3 contains 14 residues. Trimming pared 5 bases from V and 1 base from J, leaving 9 bases between. Germline CDR1 is LNHDA and CDR2 is SQIVND (reference sequence). The CDR3 DNA sequence: TGTGCCAGTAGTTCAGGGTATGCCAAAAACATTCAGTACTTC. It codes for CASSSGYAKNIQYF.

There are a few counts of this clone. The chain joins TRBV2 to TRBJ2-1, with 7 bases identical to TRBD1. Germline V gene sequence: CDR1 SNHLY, CDR2 FYNNEI. Trimming took 7 bases from V and 6 from J; bases not matched to a gene: 15. The CDR3 contains 16 residues. Written as DNA, the CDR3 is TGTGCCAGCACCATGGGAACCTACAGGGGTGGCAATGAGCAGTTCTTC. Its protein is CASTMGTYRGGNEQFF.

The gene calls are TRBV30 and TRBJ2-1, with 11 bases aligning to TRBD2. CDR3 size: 17 residues. CDR1 GTSNPN and CDR2 SVGIG come from the germline V gene (reference sequence). V lost 0 bases, J lost 4 bases, and 8 bases stayed unmatched. CDR3 DNA: TGTGCCTGGAGTGTTCAAACCGGGACTAGCGGTTACAATGAGCAGTTCTTC. It codes for CAWSVQTGTSGYNEQFF. Drawing the rest from reference TRBV30 and TRBJ2-1, the complete variable domain is SQTIHQWPATLVQPVGSPLSLECTVEGTSNPNLYWYRQAAGRGLQLLFYSVGIGQISSEVPQNLSASRPQDRQFILSSKKLLLSDSGFYLCAWSVQTGTSGYNEQFFGPGTRLTVL.

The chain has TRBV30 and TRBJ2-7, with D hard to call. Trimming took 6 bases from V and 3 from J, leaving 9 bases between them. The germline V gene has CDR1 GTSNPN and CDR2 SVGIG (reference sequence). The CDR3 consists of 11 residues. CDR3 sequence reads: CACRQNYEQYF. The CDR3 DNA reads TGTGCCTGCCGACAAAACTACGAGCAGTACTTC.

The chain recombines TRBV10-3 with TRBJ2-1; TRBD2 agrees at 11 bases. This CDR3 contains 16 residues. Germline V gene data show CDR1 as ENHRY and CDR2 as SYGVKD. V lost 2 bases, J lost 8 bases, and 8 bases stayed unmatched. CDR3 loop: CAISEDPSGGPYEQFF. The CDR3 nucleotides are TGTGCCATCAGTGAGGACCCTAGCGGGGGGCCCTATGAGCAGTTCTTC.

This chain links TRBV10-3 with TRBJ1-2, with a possible D match to TRBD1 (6 bases). CDR3 length equals 14 residues. Germline V gene lookup returns CDR1 ENHRY and CDR2 SYGVKD. Trimming left V 7 bases short and J 6 bases short, with 18 bases between. The CDR3: CAINQGQGIDGYTF. CDR3 bases: TGTGCCATCAACCAGGGGCAGGGCATTGATGGCTACACCTTC.

This sequence joins TRBV27 and TRBJ2-2, with TRBD2 matching 11 bases. CDR3 length: 15 amino acids. Germline trimming cut 1 base from V and 8 bases from J; bases unmatched to any gene: 3. Germline CDR1 and CDR2: MNHEY and SMNVEV (reference sequence). CDR3 in DNA: TGTGCCAGCAGTTTATTTACTAGCGGGAGAGGGGAGCTGTTTTTT. The encoded protein is CASSLFTSGRGELFF.

The chain is built from TRBV12-5 and TRBJ2-1; 8 bases are a match to TRBD2. Unmatched junction bases numbered 26, after V lost 6 bases and J lost 4 bases. The length of the CDR3 is 21 residues. Germline V gene lookup returns CDR1 LGHNT and CDR2 FRNRAP. CDR3 loop: CASGPPCSTPTGGGIYNEQFF. CDR3 nucleotides: TGTGCTAGTGGCCCCCCCTGTTCGACGCCGACGGGAGGGGGGATTTACAATGAGCAGTTCTTC.

The chain couples TRBV6-1 to TRBJ2-3, with TRBD2 matching 8 bases. Trimming cost V 8 bases and J 1 base; bases outside gene matches: 8. Germline assignment: CDR1 MNHNS and CDR2 SASEGT. This CDR3 contains 15 residues. The CDR3, as DNA: TGTGCCAGCCGAGGAGCGGGAGATCGCACAGATACGCAGTATTTT. Its protein product is CASRGAGDRTDTQYF.

The chain employs TRBV21-1 and TRBJ1-5; the table calls TRBD1, which could not be checked here. TRBV21-1 is flagged as a pseudogene. The CDR3 length is 17 residues. DNA of the CDR3: TGTGCCAGCAGCAAAAGGGACAGGGGGCAAAGCAATCAGCCCCAGCATTTT. Its translation is CASSKRDRGQSNQPQHF.

This rearrangement joins TRBV27 to TRBJ1-6; no reliable D call. This CDR3 comprises 15 residues. Per germline, CDR1 MNHEY and CDR2 SMNVEV (reference sequence). Trimming cost V 0 bases and J 4 bases, with 7 bases left between them. The CDR3 region is CASSLSSRYNSPLHF. DNA of the CDR3: TGTGCCAGCAGTTTATCGAGCAGGTATAATTCACCCCTCCACTTT.

This chain connects TRBV2 to TRBJ1-2; D unresolved. Germline assignment: CDR1 SNHLY and CDR2 FYNNEI. The CDR3 has 15 residues. Trimming stripped 2 bases from V and 7 bases from J, with 17 bases between. This CDR3 is CASSELDISTGGYTF. DNA for the CDR3: TGTGCCAGCAGTGAATTGGATATCTCGACGGGTGGCTACACCTTC.

The chain links TRBV2 to TRBJ1-2, with TRBD1 as a possible D gene (5 bases). Germline values: CDR1 SNHLY, CDR2 FYNNEI. CDR3 length equals 15 residues. V shed 2 bases and J shed 2 bases, with 12 bases lying between them. CDR3 residues: CASSEYGGINYGYTF. For the CDR3, the DNA is TGTGCCAGCAGTGAATACGGGGGGATAAACTATGGCTACACCTTC.

This clone was seen a single time. The chain carries TRBV11-3 and TRBJ2-3, with 8 positions matching TRBD2. The germline gives CDR1 SGHNT, CDR2 YENEEA. The CDR3 loop spans 16 amino acids. The ends lost 4 bases at V and 4 bases at J; junction bases unmatched: 10. The CDR3 spells CASSSQAGVGPDTQYF. The CDR3 DNA is TGTGCCAGCAGCTCCCAAGCGGGAGTAGGTCCAGATACGCAGTATTTT.

The gene calls are TRBV6-6 and TRBJ1-5; 7 positions agree with TRBD1. The CDR3 sequence is 14 residues long. Unmatched junction bases numbered 6, after V lost 6 bases and J lost 4 bases. The germline V gene encodes CDR1 MNHNY and CDR2 SVGAGI (reference sequence). CDR3 sequence (DNA): TGTGCCAGCAGCTCCGGGACAGCAAATCAGCCCCAGCATTTT. Translation gives CASSSGTANQPQHF.

V and J are TRBV4-1 and TRBJ1-5, with TRBD1 as a possible D gene (6 bases). With 3 bases removed from V and 4 bases from J, the gap between germline ends came to 16 bases. CDR1 is MGHRA and CDR2 is YSYEKL in the germline V gene. This CDR3 has 16 amino acids. CDR3 residues: CASSQGHMGPNQPQHF. CDR3 in DNA: TGCGCCAGCAGCCAGGGACACATGGGGCCGAATCAGCCCCAGCATTTT.

This chain links TRBV12-2 with TRBJ1-3; the D call in the table, TRBD1, was not verified against the DNA. TRBV12-2 is flagged as a pseudogene. The CDR3 length is 19 residues. The CDR3 protein is CASRLEWGRTGASGNTIYF. The CDR3 DNA sequence: TGTGCAAGTCGCTTAGAGTGGGGGCGGACAGGGGCCTCTGGAAACACCATATATTTT.

The gene calls are TRBV6-5 and TRBJ2-7; TRBD2 is a possible D gene (6 bases). The CDR3 spans 12 residues. V dropped 5 bases and J dropped 3 bases, with 8 bases sitting between them. Per the germline V gene, CDR1 is MNHEY and CDR2 is SVGAGI. The CDR3 region is CASSPGDYEQYF. The CDR3 coding sequence is TGTGCCAGCAGTCCGGGGGACTACGAGCAGTACTTC.

This chain connects TRBV5-1 to TRBJ2-2, with TRBD2 matching 10 bases. The V gene's germline CDR1 is SGHRS and CDR2 YFSETQ. J was trimmed by 5 bases and V by 5 bases; bases with no gene match: 6. This CDR3 has 15 residues. CDR3 amino acids: CASRPTSGTTGELFF. Written as DNA, the CDR3 is TGCGCCAGCAGGCCAACTAGCGGGACTACCGGGGAGCTGTTTTTT.